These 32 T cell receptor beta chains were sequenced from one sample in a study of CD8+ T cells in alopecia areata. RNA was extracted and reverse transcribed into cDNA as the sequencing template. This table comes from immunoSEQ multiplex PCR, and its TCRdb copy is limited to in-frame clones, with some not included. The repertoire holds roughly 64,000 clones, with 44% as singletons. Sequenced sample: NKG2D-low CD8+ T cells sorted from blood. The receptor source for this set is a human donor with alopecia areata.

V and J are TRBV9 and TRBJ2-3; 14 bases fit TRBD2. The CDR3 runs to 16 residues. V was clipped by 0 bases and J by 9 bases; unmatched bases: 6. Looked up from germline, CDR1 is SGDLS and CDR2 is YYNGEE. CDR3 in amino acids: CASSVAGTSGRETQYF. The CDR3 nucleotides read TGTGCCAGCAGCGTAGCTGGGACTAGCGGGAGAGAAACGCAGTATTTT.

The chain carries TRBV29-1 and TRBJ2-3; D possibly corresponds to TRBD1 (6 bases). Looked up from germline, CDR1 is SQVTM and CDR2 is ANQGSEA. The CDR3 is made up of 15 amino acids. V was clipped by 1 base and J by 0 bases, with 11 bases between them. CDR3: CSVEVGAVSTDTQYF. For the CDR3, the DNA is TGCAGCGTTGAAGTGGGGGCGGTTAGCACAGATACGCAGTATTTT.

This chain's CDR3 is CASSQDWGRPNEKLFF. In nucleotides, the CDR3 is TGCGCCAGCAGCCAAGATTGGGGGCGCCCAAATGAAAAACTGTTTTTT. The rearrangement joins TRBV4-1 to TRBJ1-4; D may be TRBD1 (6 bases). CDR3 length: 16 amino acids. Germline V gives CDR1 MGHRA, CDR2 YSYEKL. V was cut by 0 bases and J by 5 bases, with 13 bases left in between.

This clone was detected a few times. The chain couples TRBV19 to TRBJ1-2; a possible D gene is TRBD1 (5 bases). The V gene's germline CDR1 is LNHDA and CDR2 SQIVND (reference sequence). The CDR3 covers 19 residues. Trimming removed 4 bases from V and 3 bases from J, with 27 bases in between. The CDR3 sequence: CASSKRGTGTEATYYGYTF. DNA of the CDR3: TGTGCCAGTAGTAAAAGGGGAACCGGGACGGAGGCAACTTACTATGGCTACACCTTC.

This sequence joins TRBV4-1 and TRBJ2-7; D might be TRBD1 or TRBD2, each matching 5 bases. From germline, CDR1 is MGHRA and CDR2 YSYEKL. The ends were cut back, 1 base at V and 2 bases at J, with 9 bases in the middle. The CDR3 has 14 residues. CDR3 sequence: CASSQVGTPYEQYF. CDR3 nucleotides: TGCGCCAGCAGCCAAGTCGGGACCCCCTACGAGCAGTACTTC.

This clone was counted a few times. The CDR3 DNA follows: TGTGCCAGCACCCCGGGGCTGGGGGCCAACGTCCTGACTTTC. Amino acid sequence: CASTPGLGANVLTF. The chain carries TRBV28 and TRBJ2-6; D might be TRBD1 or TRBD2, each matching 5 bases. The CDR3 loop spans 14 amino acids. Trimming removed 7 bases from V and 4 bases from J, with 11 bases in between. Germline V gene data show CDR1 as MDHEN and CDR2 as SYDVKM.

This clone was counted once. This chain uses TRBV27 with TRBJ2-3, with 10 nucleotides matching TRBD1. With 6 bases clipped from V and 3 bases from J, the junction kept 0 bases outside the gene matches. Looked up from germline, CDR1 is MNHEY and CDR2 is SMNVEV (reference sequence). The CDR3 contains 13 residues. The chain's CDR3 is CASRDRGTDTQYF. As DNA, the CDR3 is TGTGCCAGCAGGGACAGGGGGACAGATACGCAGTATTTT.

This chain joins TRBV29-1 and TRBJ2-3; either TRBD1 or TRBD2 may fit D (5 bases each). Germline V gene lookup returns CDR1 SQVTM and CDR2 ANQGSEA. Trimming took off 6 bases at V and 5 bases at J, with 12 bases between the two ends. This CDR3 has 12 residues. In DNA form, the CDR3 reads TGCAGCGTGGGACGGGTGGGAGATACGCAGTATTTT. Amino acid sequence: CSVGRVGDTQYF.

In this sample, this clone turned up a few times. In DNA, the CDR3 is TGTGCCAGTCGGACAGGGCACTTAAATGAGCAGTTCTTC. It specifies CASRTGHLNEQFF. The gene calls are TRBV19 and TRBJ2-1; 8 bases are a match to TRBD1. Germline V CDR1 and CDR2: LNHDA, SQIVND (reference sequence). The CDR3 loop spans 13 amino acids. V gave up 8 bases and J gave up 7 bases; unmatched junction bases: 7.

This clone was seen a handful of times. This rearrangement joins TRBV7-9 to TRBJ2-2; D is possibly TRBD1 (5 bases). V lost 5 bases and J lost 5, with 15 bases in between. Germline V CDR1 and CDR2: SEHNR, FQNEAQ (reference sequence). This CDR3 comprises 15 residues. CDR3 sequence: CASSPQEGVTGELFF. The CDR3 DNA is TGTGCCAGCAGCCCCCAAGAAGGGGTGACCGGGGAGCTGTTTTTT.

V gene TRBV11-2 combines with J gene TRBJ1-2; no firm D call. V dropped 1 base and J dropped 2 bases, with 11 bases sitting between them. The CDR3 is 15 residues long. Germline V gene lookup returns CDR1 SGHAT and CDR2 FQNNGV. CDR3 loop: CASSLAQTLNYGYTF. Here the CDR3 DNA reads TGTGCCAGCAGCTTAGCCCAGACCCTCAACTATGGCTACACCTTC.

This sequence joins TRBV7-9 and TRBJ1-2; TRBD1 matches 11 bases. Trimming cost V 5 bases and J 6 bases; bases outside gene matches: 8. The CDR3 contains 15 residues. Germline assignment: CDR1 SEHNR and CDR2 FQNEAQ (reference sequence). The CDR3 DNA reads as TGTGCCAGCAGCATTCCCGGGACAGGGGGGAATGGCTACACCTTC. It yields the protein CASSIPGTGGNGYTF.

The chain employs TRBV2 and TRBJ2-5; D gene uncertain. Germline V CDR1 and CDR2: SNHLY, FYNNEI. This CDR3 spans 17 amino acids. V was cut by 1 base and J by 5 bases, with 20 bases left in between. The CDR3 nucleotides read TGTGCCAGCAGTGAAGGTCCCACGGTGGGAATGATGGAGACCCAGTACTTC. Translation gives CASSEGPTVGMMETQYF.

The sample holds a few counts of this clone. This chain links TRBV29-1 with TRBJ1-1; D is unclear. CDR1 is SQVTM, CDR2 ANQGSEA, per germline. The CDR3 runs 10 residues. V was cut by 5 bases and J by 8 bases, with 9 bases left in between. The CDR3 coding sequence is TGCAGCGTTTGGTCAGCCGAAGCTTTCTTT. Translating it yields CSVWSAEAFF.

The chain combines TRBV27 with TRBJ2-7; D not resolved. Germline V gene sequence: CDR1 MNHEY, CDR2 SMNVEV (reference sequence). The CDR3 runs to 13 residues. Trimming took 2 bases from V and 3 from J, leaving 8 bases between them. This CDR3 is CASSLAPSYEQYF. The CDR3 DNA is TGTGCCAGCAGTTTAGCCCCCAGCTACGAGCAGTACTTC.

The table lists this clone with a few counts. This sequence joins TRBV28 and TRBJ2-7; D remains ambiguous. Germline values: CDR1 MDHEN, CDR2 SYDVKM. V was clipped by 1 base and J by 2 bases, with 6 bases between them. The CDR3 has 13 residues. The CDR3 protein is CASSLSLTYEQYF. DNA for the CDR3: TGTGCCAGCAGTTTATCCCTCACCTACGAGCAGTACTTC.

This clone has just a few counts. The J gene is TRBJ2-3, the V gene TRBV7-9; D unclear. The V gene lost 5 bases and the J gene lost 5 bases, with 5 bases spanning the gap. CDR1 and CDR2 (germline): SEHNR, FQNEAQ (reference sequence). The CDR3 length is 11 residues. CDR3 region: CASSIVDTQYF. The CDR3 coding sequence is TGTGCCAGCAGCATAGTAGATACGCAGTATTTT.

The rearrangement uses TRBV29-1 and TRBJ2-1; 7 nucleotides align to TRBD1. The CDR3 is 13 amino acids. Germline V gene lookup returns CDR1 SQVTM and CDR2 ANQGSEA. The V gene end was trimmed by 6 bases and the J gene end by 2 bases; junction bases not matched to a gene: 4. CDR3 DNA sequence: TGCAGCGTAGCGGACAGGCCCTACAATGAGCAGTTCTTC. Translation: CSVADRPYNEQFF.

The DNA for the CDR3 is TGTGCCAGCAGTACCGGTGGTGGAATCCAAGAGACCCAGTACTTC. Translating it yields CASSTGGGIQETQYF. The chain employs TRBV6-5 and TRBJ2-5; the D is unclear. The CDR3 consists of 15 residues. V was cut by 5 bases and J by 1 base, with 14 bases left in between. Germline CDR1 MNHEY, CDR2 SVGAGI.

This CDR3 reads CASSPGTYEQYF. In nucleotides, the CDR3 is TGTGCCAGCAGTCCGGGGACCTACGAGCAGTACTTC. J is TRBJ2-7 and V is TRBV27, with D tentatively TRBD2 (5 bases). Between the trimmed V and J ends, which lost 5 bases and 2 bases, there was a span of 7 bases. The CDR3 sequence is 12 residues long. The germline CDR1 and CDR2 sequences are MNHEY and SMNVEV (reference sequence).

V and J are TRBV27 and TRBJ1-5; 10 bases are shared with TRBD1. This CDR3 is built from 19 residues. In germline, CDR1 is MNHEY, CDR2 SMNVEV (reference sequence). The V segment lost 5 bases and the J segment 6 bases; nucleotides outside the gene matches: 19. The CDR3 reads CASSHKGTGESLASQPQHF. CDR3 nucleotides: TGTGCCAGCAGTCATAAAGGGACAGGGGAGTCCCTTGCGAGTCAGCCCCAGCATTTT.

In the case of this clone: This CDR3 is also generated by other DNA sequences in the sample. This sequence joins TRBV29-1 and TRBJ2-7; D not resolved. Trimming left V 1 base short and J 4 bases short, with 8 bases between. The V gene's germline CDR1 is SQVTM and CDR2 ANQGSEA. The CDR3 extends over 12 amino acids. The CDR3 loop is CSVEGAGYEQYF. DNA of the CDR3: TGCAGCGTTGAAGGGGCAGGTTACGAGCAGTACTTC.

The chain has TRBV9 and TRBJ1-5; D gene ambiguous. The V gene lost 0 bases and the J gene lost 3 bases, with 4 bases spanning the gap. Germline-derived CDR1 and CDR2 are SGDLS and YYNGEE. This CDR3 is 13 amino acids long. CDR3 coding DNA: TGTGCCAGCAGCGTAGGGCTCAATCAGCCCCAGCATTTT. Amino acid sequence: CASSVGLNQPQHF.

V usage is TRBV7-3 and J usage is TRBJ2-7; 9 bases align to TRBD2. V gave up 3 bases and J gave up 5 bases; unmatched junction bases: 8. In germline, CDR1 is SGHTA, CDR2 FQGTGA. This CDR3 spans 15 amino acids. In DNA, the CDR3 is TGTGCCAGCAGCTTTGGGCTAGCGGGATTCAACGAGCAGTACTTC. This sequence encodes CASSFGLAGFNEQYF.

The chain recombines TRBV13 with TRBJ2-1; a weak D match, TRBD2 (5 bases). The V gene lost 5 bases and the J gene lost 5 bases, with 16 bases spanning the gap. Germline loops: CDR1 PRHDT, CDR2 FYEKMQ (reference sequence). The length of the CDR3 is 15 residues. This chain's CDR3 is CASSPLGLAHNEQFF. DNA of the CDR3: TGTGCCAGCAGCCCCCTAGGGCTAGCTCACAATGAGCAGTTCTTC. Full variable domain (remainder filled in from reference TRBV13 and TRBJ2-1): AAGVIQSPRHLIKEKRETATLKCYPIPRHDTVYWYQQGPGQDPQFLISFYEKMQSDKGSIPDRFSAQQFSDYHSELNMSSLELGDSALYFCASSPLGLAHNEQFFGPGTRLTVL.

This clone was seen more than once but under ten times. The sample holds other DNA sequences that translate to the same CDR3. CDR3 residues: CASSLDTQYF. Written as DNA, the CDR3 is TGTGCCAGCAGCTTAGACACGCAGTATTTT. This chain joins TRBV7-9 and TRBJ2-3; D remains unclear. Trimming stripped 1 base from V and 9 bases from J, with 2 bases between. CDR3 size: 10 residues. Germline V gene data show CDR1 as SEHNR and CDR2 as FQNEAQ (reference sequence).

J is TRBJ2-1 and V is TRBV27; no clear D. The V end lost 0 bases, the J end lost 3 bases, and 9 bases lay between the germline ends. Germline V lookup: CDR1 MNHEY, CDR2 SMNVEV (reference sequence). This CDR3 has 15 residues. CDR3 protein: CASSLSENDYNEQFF. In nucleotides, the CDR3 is TGTGCCAGCAGTTTATCCGAGAATGACTACAATGAGCAGTTCTTC.

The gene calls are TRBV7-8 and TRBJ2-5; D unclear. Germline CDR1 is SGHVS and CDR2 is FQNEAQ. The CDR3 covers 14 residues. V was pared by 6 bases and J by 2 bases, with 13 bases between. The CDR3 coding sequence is TGTGCCAGCAGGGAAGCGATGAGGCAAGAGACCCAGTACTTC. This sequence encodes CASREAMRQETQYF.

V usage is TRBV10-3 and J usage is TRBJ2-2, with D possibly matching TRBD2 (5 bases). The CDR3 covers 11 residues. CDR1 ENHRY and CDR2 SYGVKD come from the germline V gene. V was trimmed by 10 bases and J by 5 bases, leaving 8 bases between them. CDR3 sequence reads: CATTSTGELFF. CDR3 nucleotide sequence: TGTGCCACTACTAGTACCGGGGAGCTGTTTTTT.

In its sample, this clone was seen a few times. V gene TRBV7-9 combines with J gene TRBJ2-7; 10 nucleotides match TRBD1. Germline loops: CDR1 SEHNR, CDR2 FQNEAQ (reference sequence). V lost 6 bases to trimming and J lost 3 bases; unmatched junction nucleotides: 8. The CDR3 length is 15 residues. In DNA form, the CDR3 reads TGTGCCAGCAGTTCCCGGGACAGGGGATTCTACGAGCAGTACTTC. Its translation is CASSSRDRGFYEQYF.

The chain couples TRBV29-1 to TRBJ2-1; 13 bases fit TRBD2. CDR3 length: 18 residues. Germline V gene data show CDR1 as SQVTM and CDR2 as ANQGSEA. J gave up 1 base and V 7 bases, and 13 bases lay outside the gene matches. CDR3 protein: CSAYPRTSGSPSYNEQFF. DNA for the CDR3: TGCAGCGCTTACCCTAGGACTAGCGGGAGCCCATCCTACAATGAGCAGTTCTTC.

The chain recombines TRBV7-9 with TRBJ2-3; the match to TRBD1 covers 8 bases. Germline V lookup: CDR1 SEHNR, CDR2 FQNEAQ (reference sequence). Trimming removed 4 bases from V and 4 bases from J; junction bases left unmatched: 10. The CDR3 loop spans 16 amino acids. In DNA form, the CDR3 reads TGTGCCAGCAGCTACCCGACAGGGGAGTCGGCAGATACGCAGTATTTT. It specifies CASSYPTGESADTQYF. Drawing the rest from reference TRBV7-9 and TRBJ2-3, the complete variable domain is DTGVSQNPRHKITKRGQNVTFRCDPISEHNRLYWYRQTLGQGPEFLTYFQNEAQLEKSRLLSDRFSAERPKGSFSTLEIQRTEQGDSAMYLCASSYPTGESADTQYFGPGTRLTVL.